Listed here are 8 T cell receptor beta chains from one sample, sequenced in a study of blood T cells in healthy people across ages. It was with a sample-barcoded 5' primer and a J-beta primer mix that a second PCR of roughly 7 to 11 cycles was run. TCRdb re-called the 5' RACE reads through MiXCR, storing one row per CDR3 protein. The sample yields about 1.6 million distinct CDR3 sequences, about 31% seen once. Source material: blood. The receptors derive from a woman in her twenties or thirties in good health.

This clonotype has only a few counts. The rearrangement links TRBV20-1 to TRBJ2-1, with D possibly called TRBD1 or TRBD2 (6 bases each). CDR1 DFQATT and CDR2 SNEGSKA come from the germline V gene (reference sequence). The CDR3 covers 14 residues. V was clipped by 0 bases and J by 7 bases, with 13 bases between them. The DNA of the CDR3 is TGCAGTGCTAGAGACGGGGGCCACTGGAATGAGCAGTTCTTC. It yields the protein CSARDGGHWNEQFF.

This clonotype was seen just once. The junction does not match germline at one end; this may be a read error. V usage is TRBV12-3 or TRBV12-4 and J usage is TRBJ2-3, with TRBD2 matching 12 bases. The CDR3 sequence is 14 residues long. The CDR3 loop is CASSLGLAGDMQYF. The CDR3 coding sequence is TGTGCCAGCAGTTTAGGACTAGCGGGAGATATGCAGTATTTT.

This clonotype was found a few times. The chain couples TRBV20-1 to TRBJ1-5; 8 nucleotides match TRBD1. With V trimmed by 1 base and J by 7 bases, 12 bases remained unmatched. The CDR3 covers 16 residues. Germline V gene lookup returns CDR1 DFQATT and CDR2 SNEGSKA (reference sequence). For the CDR3, the DNA is TGCAGTGCTAGAGGCCTCCTACAGGGGGTTTTACAGCCCCAGCATTTT. Encoded protein: CSARGLLQGVLQPQHF.

The J gene is TRBJ2-7, the V gene TRBV7-9; TRBD1 matches at 7 bases. The CDR3 totals 16 residues. Losses at the gene ends were 2 bases for V and 7 bases for J; bases not matched to a gene: 14. Germline values: CDR1 SEHNR, CDR2 FQNEAQ (reference sequence). CDR3 in DNA: TGTGCCAGCAGCTTACGGGGAACAGGGGCGCAGGAGGAGCAGTACTTC. It specifies CASSLRGTGAQEEQYF. Full variable domain (rest looked up from reference TRBV7-9 and TRBJ2-7): DTGVSQNPRHKITKRGQNVTFRCDPISEHNRLYWYRQTLGQGPEFLTYFQNEAQLEKSRLLSDRFSAERPKGSFSTLEIQRTEQGDSAMYLCASSLRGTGAQEEQYFGPGTRLTVT.

This clonotype was picked up a small number of times. V and J are TRBV29-1 and TRBJ1-2; weak D call: TRBD1 (5 bases). The CDR3 has 10 amino acids. Per the germline V gene, CDR1 is SQVTM and CDR2 is ANQGSEA. Trimming took off 3 bases at V and 10 bases at J, with 9 bases between the two ends. In nucleotides, the CDR3 is TGCAGCGTTGAGTCCGGGGCCTACACCTTC. This encodes CSVESGAYTF.

As regards this clonotype: This may be a read error, as it is one base from a much larger clone. The genes are TRBV29-1 and TRBJ2-7, with D hard to call. Trimming took off 6 bases at V and 5 bases at J, with 20 bases between the two ends. This CDR3 is built from 14 residues. Germline V gives CDR1 SQVTM, CDR2 ANQGSEA. Here the CDR3 reads CSVAVTLLNHEQYF. The CDR3 bases are TGCAGCGTGGCCGTGACCTTACTCAACCACGAGCAGTACTTC.

Turning to this clonotype: Just one base apart from a much larger clone, this may be a read error. This CDR3 reads CSVARQGANNEQFF. CDR3 DNA: TGCAGCGTTGCTAGACAGGGGGCCAACAATGAGCAGTTCTTC. V gene TRBV29-1 combines with J gene TRBJ2-1; the match to TRBD1 covers 10 bases. Germline values: CDR1 SQVTM, CDR2 ANQGSEA. Unmatched junction bases numbered 5, after V lost 4 bases and J lost 5 bases. There are 14 residues in the CDR3.

This clonotype appeared once. The chain joins TRBV24-1 to TRBJ2-1; possibly TRBD1 or TRBD2 for D (6 bases each). The CDR3 totals 15 residues. CDR1 is KGHDR, CDR2 SFDVKD, per germline. The V and J ends lost 4 bases and 7 bases respectively, with 16 bases between them. The CDR3 sequence: CATSDPTGAGNEQFF. CDR3 DNA: TGTGCCACCAGTGACCCCACGGGGGCAGGTAATGAGCAGTTCTTC.